This TCR beta chain is from a study of T cells after yellow fever vaccination. Template switching with 5'RACE generated the TCR cDNA and added a universal primer site and UMIs. TCRdb re-called the 5' RACE reads with MiXCR, one entry per CDR3 protein. This table holds hundreds of thousands of distinct CDR3 sequences, less than 15% found once. Overall study results and limits: Subsequent to the booster, the majority of primary-vaccination clones reappeared (around 96% CD4, approximately 85% CD8). There was a possibility that FACS-sorted repertoires contained abundant clonotypes contaminating from the bulk population.

Notes on this clonotype: The antigen is not known.

V lost 5 bases and J lost 0, with 11 bases in between. The CDR3 length is 14 residues. Looked up from germline, CDR1 is SQVTM and CDR2 is ANQGSEA. Here the sequenced sample was PBMCs, taken on the day of the yellow fever booster vaccination. The source of this sequence is a man aged 25-40 years who received the YFV17D yellow fever vaccine. The gene calls are TRBV29-1 and TRBJ1-3; D perhaps matches TRBD1 (6 bases). CDR3 coding DNA: TGCAGCGTTCACGACAGGCGCTCTGGAAACACCATATATTTT. Translated: CSVHDRRSGNTIYF.